Below are 8 T cell receptor beta chains sequenced from a single sample in a study of CD8 T cells in Susac syndrome. RNA totalling roughly 0.45 to 1 ug underwent reverse transcription with random hexamers. In TCRdb, the immunoSEQ multiplex PCR reads were re-called with MiXCR into one record per CDR3 protein. The data contain around 120,000 distinct CDR3 sequences, less than 95% of them singletons. The sequenced sample consisted of CD4+ T cells from PBMCs. These receptors originate from a human donor with multiple sclerosis.

J is TRBJ1-2 and V is TRBV24-1; TRBD1 matches at 8 bases. CDR1 is KGHDR and CDR2 is SFDVKD in the germline V gene. This CDR3 contains 17 residues. V was pared by 1 base and J by 4 bases, with 10 bases of the junction left unmatched. The CDR3 DNA sequence: TGTGCCACCAGTGATTTAGTCCAGGACAGGGCCATCTATGGCTACACCTTC. Its translation is CATSDLVQDRAIYGYTF.

This clonotype was counted once. This rearrangement joins TRBV4-3 to TRBJ2-1; weak D call: TRBD2 (6 bases). Trimming stripped 3 bases from V and 6 bases from J, with 12 bases between. The germline CDR1 and CDR2 sequences are LGHNA and YSLEER. The CDR3 sequence is 14 residues long. CDR3 DNA sequence: TGCGCCAGCAGCCAGCGGAACGGGGGCAATGAGCAGTTCTTC. It yields the protein CASSQRNGGNEQFF.

This chain links TRBV4-2 with TRBJ2-6; TRBD2 matches 10 bases. After removal of 1 base from V and 0 bases from J, the junction contained 6 bases not matched to a gene. CDR3 length: 19 amino acids. In germline, CDR1 is LGHNA, CDR2 YNFKEQ. The CDR3 DNA reads as TGTGCCAGCAGCCAAGGATCCGCTAGCGGGGGCTCTGGGGCCAACGTCCTGACTTTC. Its protein is CASSQGSASGGSGANVLTF.

The genes are TRBV15 and TRBJ1-4; TRBD1 matches at 8 bases. In germline, CDR1 is LNHNV, CDR2 YYDKDF (reference sequence). Trimming at V came to 0 bases and at J to 4 bases, leaving 4 bases not matched to a gene. The CDR3 spans 16 residues. The CDR3 region has the DNA TGTGCCACCAGCAGAGATGGAACAGGGGGTAATGAAAAACTGTTTTTT. Translation: CATSRDGTGGNEKLFF.

The gene calls are TRBV5-1 and TRBJ2-2; 10 nucleotides agree with TRBD1. This CDR3 region has 16 residues. Germline V gene sequence: CDR1 SGHRS, CDR2 YFSETQ. J lost 6 bases, V lost 7 bases, and 12 bases had no gene match. CDR3 DNA sequence: TGCGCCAGCTCCTCCGGACAGGGGGGTGAAGCCGGGGAGCTGTTTTTT. It specifies CASSSGQGGEAGELFF.

The chain employs TRBV6-2 or TRBV6-3 and TRBJ2-3, with TRBD2 matching over 11 bases. Germline V lookup: CDR1 MNHEY, CDR2 SVGEGT. With V trimmed by 2 bases and J by 2 bases, 6 bases remained unmatched. This CDR3 comprises 17 residues. This CDR3 is CASSYGAGLADTDTQYF. The DNA of the CDR3 is TGTGCCAGCAGTTACGGAGCGGGACTAGCGGACACAGATACGCAGTATTTT.

V gene TRBV5-4 combines with J gene TRBJ2-5; TRBD1 matches at 9 bases. With V trimmed by 3 bases and J by 4 bases, 7 bases remained unmatched. Germline CDR1 is SGHNT and CDR2 is YYREEE (reference sequence). This CDR3 has 15 residues. CDR3 sequence: CASSSRDRVLETQYF. The DNA for the CDR3 is TGTGCCAGCAGCTCACGGGACAGGGTTTTAGAGACCCAGTACTTC.

The genes are TRBV24-1 and TRBJ2-5; TRBD1 matches 8 bases. The CDR3 loop spans 16 amino acids. The germline gives CDR1 KGHDR, CDR2 SFDVKD. Germline trimming cut 4 bases from V and 4 bases from J; bases unmatched to any gene: 10. CDR3 protein: CATSEGQGSSLETQYF. The CDR3 region has the DNA TGTGCCACCAGTGAAGGACAGGGAAGTAGCTTAGAGACCCAGTACTTC.